This is a list of T cell receptor beta chains from one sample in a study of blood T cell repertoires in COVID-19. Clones were sequenced by immunoSEQ multiplex PCR, and TCRdb holds only the in-frame ones, with some missing. The data show 110,000 or so clones, with around 85% seen just once and 6% to 9.5% held by the top ten. The specimen was peripheral blood. The receptors originated from a man between 65 and 80 years old who had recovered from COVID-19. Each CDR3 is given with its conserved first and last residue. Fields, in order: D gene, clone size, V gene, J gene, CDR3 DNA, CDR3 protein. D genes are given only for firm matches. Part of the rows lack a size; the others show once, few, many or a class for expanded clones.

NA	NA	TRBV4-1	TRBJ2-7	TGCGCCAGCAGCCAAGGGTGGGACATTAGCTCCTACGAGCAGTACTTC	CASSQGWDISSYEQYF
TRBD1	NA	TRBV5-1	TRBJ1-2	TGCGCCAGCAGCTTGGTCACAGGGGAGAATTACTATGGCTACACCTTC	CASSLVTGENYYGYTF
TRBD1	NA	TRBV5-1	TRBJ2-7	TGCGCCAGCAGCTTCGGAGACAGGGGAGGCTACGAGCAGTACTTC	CASSFGDRGGYEQYF
NA	NA	TRBV3-1/TRBV3-2	TRBJ1-1	TGTGCCAGCAGCCAAACAGGGAGTAACACTGAAGCTTTCTTT	CASSQTGSNTEAFF
NA	NA	TRBV28	TRBJ1-5	TGTGCAGCAGGGGTCCCGACAGGTCGAAATAGCAATCAGCCCCAGCATTTT	CAAGVPTGRNSNQPQHF
NA	NA	TRBV4-2	TRBJ1-2	TGTGCCAGCAGCCAAGAATACTACGGCTACACCTTC	CASSQEYYGYTF
TRBD1	once	TRBV28	TRBJ1-2	TGTGCCAGCAGGGCCACAGGGGAGTCCTATGGCTACACCTTC	CASRATGESYGYTF
NA	NA	TRBV5-1	TRBJ1-2	TGCGCCAGCAGCTTGGAAGAGAACTATGGCTACACCTTC	CASSLEENYGYTF
NA	NA	TRBV28	TRBJ1-2	TGTGCCAGCAGTTTATACTCGGCAGCTCGGGGAGGCTACACCTTC	CASSLYSAARGGYTF
NA	NA	TRBV2	TRBJ1-1	TGTGCCAGCAGTGAAGACGGGGGGTCTGGGAACACTGAAGCTTTCTTT	CASSEDGGSGNTEAFF
NA	NA	TRBV7-3	TRBJ2-3	TGTGCCAGCAGAACTCCCACAGATACGCAGTATTTT	CASRTPTDTQYF
NA	NA	TRBV18	TRBJ2-3	TGTGCCAGCTCACCAAGGCAGGGAGGAGATACGCAGTATTTT	CASSPRQGGDTQYF
NA	NA	TRBV5-1	TRBJ2-1	TGCGCCAGCAGCCCGAATCCTAGCGACGCCTACAATGAGCAGTTCTTC	CASSPNPSDAYNEQFF
NA	NA	TRBV10-1	TRBJ2-3	TGCGCCAGCAGTAGAGGACATGTCGCGAATACGCAGTATTTT	CASSRGHVANTQYF
TRBD1	few	TRBV7-3	TRBJ1-1	TGTGCCAGCAGCTCACAGACAGGGGTCGGGAACACTGAAGCTTTCTTT	CASSSQTGVGNTEAFF
NA	NA	TRBV2	TRBJ2-7	TGTGCCAGCAGTGAAGTAGCTCCCTACGAGCAGTACTTC	CASSEVAPYEQYF
NA	NA	TRBV11-2	TRBJ2-2	TGTGCCAGCGGACTAGGGGGGCGGAACTCCGGGGAGCTGTTTTTT	CASGLGGRNSGELFF
TRBD1	NA	TRBV24-1	TRBJ1-2	TGTGCCACCAGTGGCCCCGGACAGGTCGACTATGGCTACACCTTC	CATSGPGQVDYGYTF
TRBD2	NA	TRBV11-2	TRBJ2-3	TGTGCCAGCAGCGATAGCGGGAGCCCAGATACGCAGTATTTT	CASSDSGSPDTQYF
NA	NA	TRBV3-1/TRBV3-2	TRBJ1-4	TGTGCCAGCAGCCACCTGACAGGAACAACTAATGAAAAACTGTTTTTT	CASSHLTGTTNEKLFF
NA	NA	TRBV27	TRBJ2-1	TGTGCCAGCAGTTTAGGCTGGGGGGTTCCCAATGAGCAGTTCTTC	CASSLGWGVPNEQFF
NA	NA	TRBV30	TRBJ1-4	TGTGCCTGGAGTGCGGCGCGTCGGGAGAATGAAAAACTGTTTTTT	CAWSAARRENEKLFF
NA	few	TRBV11-2	TRBJ2-7	TGTGCCAGCAGCTTACGAGGAGTTAACTACGAGCAGTACTTC	CASSLRGVNYEQYF
TRBD1	NA	TRBV18	TRBJ2-7	TGTGCCAGCTCACGGGACAGGGTGTCGGCGGGGGCCGAGCAGTACTTC	CASSRDRVSAGAEQYF
TRBD1	NA	TRBV9	TRBJ2-2	TGTGCCAGCAGCGGGACAGGGGGCACCGGGGAGCTGTTTTTT	CASSGTGGTGELFF
NA	NA	TRBV5-5	TRBJ1-4	TGTGCCAGCAGCCCCAGACCCGGGGAGGGCGAAAAACTGTTTTTT	CASSPRPGEGEKLFF
NA	NA	TRBV4-1	TRBJ2-4	TGCGCCAGCAGCAAACTAGCTCGCGGGGCCAAAAACATTCAGTACTTC	CASSKLARGAKNIQYF
TRBD1	NA	TRBV6-5	TRBJ1-2	TGTGCCAGCAGTTACGGACAGGGGGCCGACTATGGCTACACCTTC	CASSYGQGADYGYTF
TRBD1	NA	TRBV2	TRBJ1-3	TGTGCCAGCAGTGAGGGGACAGGGGGAAACACCATATATTTT	CASSEGTGGNTIYF
TRBD1	NA	TRBV30	TRBJ2-7	TGTGCCTGGAGATTGACAGGGGGTTCCTACGAGCAGTACTTC	CAWRLTGGSYEQYF
TRBD2	NA	TRBV3-1/TRBV3-2	TRBJ2-5	TGTGCCAGCAGCCAAGAAGGTTGGCCGGGGGGGCAAGAGACCCAGTACTTC	CASSQEGWPGGQETQYF
TRBD1	NA	TRBV19	TRBJ1-2	TGTGCCAGTAGTGCCCCGGGACAGATCTATGGCTACACCTTC	CASSAPGQIYGYTF
TRBD1	NA	TRBV7-3	TRBJ2-7	TGTGCCAGCAGCTCTGGGACAGGGGGGTACGAGCAGTACTTC	CASSSGTGGYEQYF
NA	NA	TRBV19	TRBJ2-7	TGTGCCAGTAGTTCCACCTACGAGCAGTACTTC	CASSSTYEQYF
NA	NA	TRBV2	TRBJ2-1	TGTGCCAGCAGTGTACAGGGGAGGAGCTCCTACAATGAGCAGTTCTTC	CASSVQGRSSYNEQFF
NA	NA	TRBV30	TRBJ1-3	TGTGCCTGGAGTGGAGGGTTCGGAAACACCATATATTTT	CAWSGGFGNTIYF
NA	NA	TRBV11-2	TRBJ1-6	TGTGCCAGCAGCTTTGACAGTTTAAACTCACCCCTCCACTTT	CASSFDSLNSPLHF
NA	NA	TRBV19	TRBJ1-2	TGTGCCAGTAGTATTTCCCTTTTCGGCTACACCTTC	CASSISLFGYTF
TRBD1	NA	TRBV19	TRBJ1-5	TGTGCCAGTAGTATATATGGACAGGGAGGGCAGCCCCAGCATTTT	CASSIYGQGGQPQHF
NA	NA	TRBV7-2	TRBJ1-5	TGTGCCAGCAGCTTCAAGCTGGGCCAGCCCCAGCATTTT	CASSFKLGQPQHF
TRBD1	few	TRBV27	TRBJ1-1	TGTGCCAGCAGTTGGGACAGGGTGAACACTGAAGCTTTCTTT	CASSWDRVNTEAFF
NA	NA	TRBV5-1	TRBJ1-2	TGCGCCAGCAGCTTGGGGCCAGGGCAGCGGGATGGCTACACCTTC	CASSLGPGQRDGYTF
NA	NA	TRBV15	TRBJ1-5	TGTGCCACCAGCAGAGATGACCAGGTCAATCAGCCCCAGCATTTT	CATSRDDQVNQPQHF
NA	NA	TRBV2	TRBJ2-7	TGTGCCAGCAGTGACTTAGAAGACTCCTACGAGCAGTACTTC	CASSDLEDSYEQYF
TRBD1	NA	TRBV3-1/TRBV3-2	TRBJ2-7	TGTGCCAGCAGCAAGGGGACAGGGCCCTACGAGCAGTACTTC	CASSKGTGPYEQYF
TRBD1	few	TRBV6-5	TRBJ1-4	TGTGCCAGCGGGACAGGGGATGAAAAACTGTTTTTT	CASGTGDEKLFF
NA	NA	TRBV5-1	TRBJ2-1	TGCGCCAGCAGCTTGCAGGGGGGAGGAAGCAATGAGCAGTTCTTC	CASSLQGGGSNEQFF
TRBD2	NA	TRBV3-1/TRBV3-2	TRBJ2-1	TGTGCCAGCAGCCAAGGGACTAGCCCATATGAGCAGTTCTTC	CASSQGTSPYEQFF
NA	NA	TRBV5-4	TRBJ2-2	TGTGCCAGCAGCTCCGAGGGGGGGACCGGGGAGCTGTTTTTT	CASSSEGGTGELFF
TRBD1	NA	TRBV7-9	TRBJ2-1	TGTGCCAGCAGCCCCGGACAGGTGAGCTCCTACAATGAGCAGTTCTTC	CASSPGQVSSYNEQFF
NA	NA	TRBV5-5	TRBJ2-7	TGTGCCAGCAGCTCTCCAGGGCTACGGTACGAGCAGTACTTC	CASSSPGLRYEQYF
NA	NA	TRBV30	TRBJ1-2	TGTGCCTGGAGGAGTTCGACACCGGTGGGAGACTATGGCTACACCTTC	CAWRSSTPVGDYGYTF
NA	few	TRBV7-5	TRBJ2-7	TGTGTCAGAAGCCCAGGCGGGGATTCGGACAGGGGTGGGTTTTGGGACGAGCAGTACTTC	CVRSPGGDSDRGGFWDEQYF
NA	few	TRBV5-6	TRBJ2-7	TGTGCCAGCAGCGAGGACAGCCCCTACGAGCAGTACTTC	CASSEDSPYEQYF
NA	once	TRBV30	TRBJ1-5	TGTGCCTGGAGTCCGGGGTTTGATCAGCCCCAGCATTTT	CAWSPGFDQPQHF
NA	NA	TRBV7-3	TRBJ2-3	TGTGCCAGCAGCCTAAACATCCCCGGCGGGATAACGTATTTT	CASSLNIPGGITYF
NA	NA	TRBV3-1/TRBV3-2	TRBJ1-6	TGTGCCAGCAGCCAAGACTCTGCAGGGGTGGGATCACCCCTCCACTTT	CASSQDSAGVGSPLHF